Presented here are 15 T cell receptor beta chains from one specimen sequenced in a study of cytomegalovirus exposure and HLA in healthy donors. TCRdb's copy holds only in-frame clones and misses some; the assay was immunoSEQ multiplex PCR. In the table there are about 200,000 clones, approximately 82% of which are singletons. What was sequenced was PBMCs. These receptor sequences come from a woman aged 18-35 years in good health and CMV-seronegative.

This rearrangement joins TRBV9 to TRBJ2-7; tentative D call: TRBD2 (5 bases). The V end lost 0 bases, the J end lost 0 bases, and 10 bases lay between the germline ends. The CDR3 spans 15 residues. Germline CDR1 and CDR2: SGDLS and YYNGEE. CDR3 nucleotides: TGTGCCAGCAGCGTAGGAGGGAGTCTCTCCTACGAGCAGTACTTC. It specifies CASSVGGSLSYEQYF.

This CDR3 reads CASSTATGGYTF. The CDR3, as DNA: TGTGCCAGCAGTACAGCGACAGGGGGATACACCTTC. The gene calls are TRBV6-6 and TRBJ1-2; 9 nucleotides align to TRBD1. This CDR3 spans 12 amino acids. Per the germline V gene, CDR1 is MNHNY and CDR2 is SVGAGI (reference sequence). Trimming removed 5 bases from V and 11 bases from J; junction bases left unmatched: 6.

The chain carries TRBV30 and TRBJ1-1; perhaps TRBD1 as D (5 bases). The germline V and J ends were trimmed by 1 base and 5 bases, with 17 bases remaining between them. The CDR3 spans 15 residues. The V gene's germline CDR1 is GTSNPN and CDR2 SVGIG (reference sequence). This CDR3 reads CAWSALPGEGTEAFF. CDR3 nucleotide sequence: TGTGCCTGGAGTGCCCTACCGGGGGAAGGAACTGAAGCTTTCTTT. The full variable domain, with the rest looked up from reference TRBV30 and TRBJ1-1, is SQTIHQWPATLVQPVGSPLSLECTVEGTSNPNLYWYRQAAGRGLQLLFYSVGIGQISSEVPQNLSASRPQDRQFILSSKKLLLSDSGFYLCAWSALPGEGTEAFFGQGTRLTVV.

The chain's CDR3 is CASSKEIRDRPYPGTF. The CDR3 bases are TGTGCCAGTAGTAAGGAAATTCGGGACAGGCCCTATCCCGGCACCTTC. The V call is TRBV19, the J call TRBJ1-2, with 8 bases that match TRBD1. Germline CDR1 is LNHDA and CDR2 is SQIVND (reference sequence). The CDR3 has 16 residues. V gave up 4 bases and J gave up 13 bases; unmatched junction bases: 20.

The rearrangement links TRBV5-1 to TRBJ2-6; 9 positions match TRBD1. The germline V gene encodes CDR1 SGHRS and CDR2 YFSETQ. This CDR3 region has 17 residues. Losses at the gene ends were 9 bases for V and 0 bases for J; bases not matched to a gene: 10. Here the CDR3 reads CATEPGTGLSGANVLTF. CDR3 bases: TGCGCCACCGAACCCGGGACAGGGCTCTCTGGGGCCAACGTCCTGACTTTC.

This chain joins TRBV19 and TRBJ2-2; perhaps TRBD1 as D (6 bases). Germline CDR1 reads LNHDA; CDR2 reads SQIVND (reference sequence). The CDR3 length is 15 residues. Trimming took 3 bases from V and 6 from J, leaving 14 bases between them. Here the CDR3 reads CASSMRTAGAGELFF. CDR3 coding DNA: TGTGCCAGTAGTATGCGAACGGCAGGGGCCGGGGAGCTGTTTTTT.

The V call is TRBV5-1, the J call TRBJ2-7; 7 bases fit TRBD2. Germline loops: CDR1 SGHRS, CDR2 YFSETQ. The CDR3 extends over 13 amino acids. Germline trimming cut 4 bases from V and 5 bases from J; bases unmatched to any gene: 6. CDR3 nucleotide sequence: TGCGCCAGCAGCCCCCCGGGGGGAGACGAGCAGTACTTC. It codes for CASSPPGGDEQYF.

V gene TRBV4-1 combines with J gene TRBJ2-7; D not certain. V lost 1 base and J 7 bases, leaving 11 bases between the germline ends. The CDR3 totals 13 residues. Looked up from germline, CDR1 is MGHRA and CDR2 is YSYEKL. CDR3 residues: CASSQVDGQEQYF. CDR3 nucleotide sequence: TGCGCCAGCAGCCAAGTGGACGGTCAAGAGCAGTACTTC.

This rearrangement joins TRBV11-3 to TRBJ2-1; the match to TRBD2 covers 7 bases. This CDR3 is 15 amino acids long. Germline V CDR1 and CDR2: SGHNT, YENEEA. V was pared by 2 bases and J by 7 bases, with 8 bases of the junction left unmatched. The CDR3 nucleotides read TGTGCCAGCAGCTTAACGTGGGAGGGCCATAATGAGCAGTTCTTC. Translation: CASSLTWEGHNEQFF.

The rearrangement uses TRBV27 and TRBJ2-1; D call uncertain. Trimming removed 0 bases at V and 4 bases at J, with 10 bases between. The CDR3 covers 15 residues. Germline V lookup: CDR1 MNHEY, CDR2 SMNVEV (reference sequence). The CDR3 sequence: CASSLSGSLYNEQFF. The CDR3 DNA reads TGTGCCAGCAGTTTATCCGGGTCCTTATACAATGAGCAGTTCTTC.

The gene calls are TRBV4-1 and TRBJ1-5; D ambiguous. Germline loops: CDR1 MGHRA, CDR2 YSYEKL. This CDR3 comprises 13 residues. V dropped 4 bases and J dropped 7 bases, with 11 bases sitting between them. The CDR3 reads CASSPDVWQPQHF. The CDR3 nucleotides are TGCGCCAGCAGCCCAGATGTGTGGCAGCCCCAGCATTTT.

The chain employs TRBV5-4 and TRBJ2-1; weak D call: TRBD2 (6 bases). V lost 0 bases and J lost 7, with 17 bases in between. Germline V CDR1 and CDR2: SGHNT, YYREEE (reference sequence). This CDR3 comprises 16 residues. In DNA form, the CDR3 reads TGTGCCAGCAGCTTGGGAGCCCAGGGTGGGAGGAATGAGCAGTTCTTC. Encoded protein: CASSLGAQGGRNEQFF.

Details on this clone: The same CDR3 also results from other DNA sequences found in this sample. The CDR3 reads CASSVGSTDTQYF. The CDR3 nucleotides read TGTGCCAGCAGCGTAGGATCCACAGATACGCAGTATTTT. The chain uses TRBV9 and TRBJ2-3; D not resolved. Between the trimmed V and J ends, which lost 0 bases and 2 bases, there was a span of 4 bases. Germline V gene sequence: CDR1 SGDLS, CDR2 YYNGEE. The CDR3 has 13 amino acids.

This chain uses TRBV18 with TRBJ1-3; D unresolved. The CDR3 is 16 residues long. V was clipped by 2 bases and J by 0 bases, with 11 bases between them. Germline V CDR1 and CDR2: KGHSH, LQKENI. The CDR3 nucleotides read TGTGCCAGCTCACCAGATAGCAGGCTCTCTGGAAACACCATATATTTT. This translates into CASSPDSRLSGNTIYF.

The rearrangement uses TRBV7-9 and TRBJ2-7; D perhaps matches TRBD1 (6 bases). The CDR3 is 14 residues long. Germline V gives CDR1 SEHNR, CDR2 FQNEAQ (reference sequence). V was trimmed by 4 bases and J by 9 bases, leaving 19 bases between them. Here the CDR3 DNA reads TGTGCCAGCAGCTCCTCCGGGACAAGAGGAGGGCAGTACTTC. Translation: CASSSSGTRGGQYF.